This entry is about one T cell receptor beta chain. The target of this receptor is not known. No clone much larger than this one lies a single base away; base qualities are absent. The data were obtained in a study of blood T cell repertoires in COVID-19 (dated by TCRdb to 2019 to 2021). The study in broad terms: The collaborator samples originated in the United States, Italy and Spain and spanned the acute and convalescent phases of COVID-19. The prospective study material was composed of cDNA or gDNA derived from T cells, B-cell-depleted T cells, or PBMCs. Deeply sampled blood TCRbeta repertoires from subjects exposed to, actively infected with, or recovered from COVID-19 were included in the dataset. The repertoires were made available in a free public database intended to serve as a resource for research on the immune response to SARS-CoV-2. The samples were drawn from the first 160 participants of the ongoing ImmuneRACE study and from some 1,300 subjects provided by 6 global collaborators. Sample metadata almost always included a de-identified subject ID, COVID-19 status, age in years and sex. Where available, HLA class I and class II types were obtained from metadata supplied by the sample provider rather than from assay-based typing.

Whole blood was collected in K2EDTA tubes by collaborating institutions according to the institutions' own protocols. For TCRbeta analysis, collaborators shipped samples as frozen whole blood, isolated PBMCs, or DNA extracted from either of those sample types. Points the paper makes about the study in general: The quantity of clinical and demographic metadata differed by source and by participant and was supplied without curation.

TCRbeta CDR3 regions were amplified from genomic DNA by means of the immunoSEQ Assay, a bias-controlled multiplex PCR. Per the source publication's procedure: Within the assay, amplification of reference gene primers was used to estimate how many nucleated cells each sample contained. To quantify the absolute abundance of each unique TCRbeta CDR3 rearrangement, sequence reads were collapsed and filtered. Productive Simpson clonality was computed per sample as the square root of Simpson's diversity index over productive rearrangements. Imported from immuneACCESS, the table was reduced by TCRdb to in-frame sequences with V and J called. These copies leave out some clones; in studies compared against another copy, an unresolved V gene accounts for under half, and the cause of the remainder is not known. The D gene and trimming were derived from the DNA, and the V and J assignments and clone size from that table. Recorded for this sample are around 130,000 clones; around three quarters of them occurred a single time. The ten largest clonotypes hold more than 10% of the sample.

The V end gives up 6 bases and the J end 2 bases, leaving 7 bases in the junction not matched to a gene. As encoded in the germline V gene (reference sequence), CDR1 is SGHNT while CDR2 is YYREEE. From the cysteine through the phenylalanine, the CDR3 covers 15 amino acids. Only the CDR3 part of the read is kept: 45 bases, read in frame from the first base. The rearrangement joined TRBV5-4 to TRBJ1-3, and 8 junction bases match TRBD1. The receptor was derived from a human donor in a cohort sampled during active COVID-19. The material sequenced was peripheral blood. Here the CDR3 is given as CASTPQGATGNTIYF. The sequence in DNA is TGTGCCAGCACCCCTCAGGGGGCGACTGGAAACACCATATATTTT.